The next 19 T cell receptor beta chains were all read from a single sample in a study of T cell changes during pregnancy in multiple sclerosis. The table came from immunoSEQ multiplex PCR; TCRdb's copy has only in-frame clones and leaves some out. The table has under 95,000 clones, 91% seen once. This material consisted of peripheral blood, taken after pregnancy. These receptors all stem from a female donor in good health, enrolled as a control in a pregnancy study.

V is TRBV4-2 and J is TRBJ2-3; 11 bases agree with TRBD2. The CDR3 length is 16 residues. Trimming cost V 3 bases and J 0 bases; bases outside gene matches: 2. In germline, CDR1 is LGHNA, CDR2 YNFKEQ. This CDR3 reads CASSQGTSGSTDTQYF. CDR3 DNA: TGTGCCAGCAGCCAGGGGACTAGCGGTAGCACAGATACGCAGTATTTT.

The chain has TRBV9 and TRBJ1-3, with TRBD1 matching 9 bases. V lost 0 bases to trimming and J lost 2 bases; unmatched junction nucleotides: 9. CDR3 size: 18 residues. Germline V CDR1 and CDR2: SGDLS, YYNGEE. CDR3 protein: CASSVEPTGQGAGNTIYF. In nucleotides, the CDR3 is TGTGCCAGCAGCGTAGAGCCTACGGGACAGGGAGCTGGAAACACCATATATTTT. The variable domain in full, completed from reference TRBV9 and TRBJ1-3, reads DSGVTQTPKHLITATGQRVTLRCSPRSGDLSVYWYQQSLDQGLQFLIQYYNGEERAKGNILERFSAQQFPDLHSELNLSSLELGDSALYFCASSVEPTGQGAGNTIYFGEGSWLTVV.

The chain carries TRBV7-2 and TRBJ1-1, with TRBD1 matching over 7 bases. With 2 bases clipped from V and 10 bases from J, the junction kept 10 bases outside the gene matches. The CDR3 runs to 14 residues. Germline CDR1 is SGHTA and CDR2 is FQGNSA. CDR3 sequence (DNA): TGTGCCAGCAGCTTAATGAGAACAGGGGTAGCAGCTTTCTTT. Its translation: CASSLMRTGVAAFF.

This clone was found once. The rearrangement links TRBV7-9 to TRBJ1-1; D ambiguous. Germline-derived CDR1 and CDR2 are SEHNR and FQNEAQ (reference sequence). The CDR3 is 14 residues long. V lost 3 bases and J 0 bases, leaving 8 bases between the germline ends. The CDR3 loop is CASSLGGLNTEAFF. CDR3 in DNA: TGTGCCAGCAGCTTGGGAGGATTGAACACTGAAGCTTTCTTT.

The genes are TRBV4-2 and TRBJ2-1; 12 bases fit TRBD2. The germline V gene has CDR1 LGHNA and CDR2 YNFKEQ. The CDR3 runs to 15 residues. V trimming: 2 bases; J trimming: 10 bases; junction bases outside the gene matches: 6. The CDR3 reads CASSQLAGGPGEQFF. DNA for the CDR3: TGTGCCAGCAGCCAACTAGCGGGGGGGCCGGGGGAGCAGTTCTTC.

V and J are TRBV29-1 and TRBJ2-7; a possible D gene is TRBD2 (6 bases). The CDR3 contains 13 residues. The V end lost 7 bases, the J end lost 6 bases, and 19 bases lay between the germline ends. CDR1 is SQVTM and CDR2 is ANQGSEA in the germline V gene. This CDR3 is CSASDGLEGEQYF. The CDR3 DNA is TGCAGCGCTTCGGACGGTTTGGAGGGCGAGCAGTACTTC.

V is TRBV5-8 and J is TRBJ1-1; D not certain. The CDR3 consists of 14 residues. V was shortened by 1 base and J by 2 bases, with 9 bases between the two germline ends. The germline gives CDR1 SGHTS, CDR2 YDEGEE. CDR3 sequence reads: CASSLMDSNTEAFF. DNA of the CDR3: TGTGCCAGCAGCTTGATGGATAGCAACACTGAAGCTTTCTTT.

About this clone itself: A read error may account for a junction end that differs from germline. The chain combines TRBV6-1 with TRBJ2-7; 7 nucleotides match TRBD1. The CDR3 is 15 amino acids. The germline V gene has CDR1 MNHNS and CDR2 SASEGT. The CDR3: CASREGQELSYEQYF. The CDR3 DNA sequence: TGTGCCAGCAGGGAAGGACAGGAACTTTCCTACGAGCAGTACTTC.

The V and J genes are TRBV6-4 and TRBJ1-6, with TRBD1 matching over 9 bases. The CDR3 sequence is 14 residues long. Germline V gene lookup returns CDR1 MRHNA and CDR2 SNTAGT. The trim removed 6 bases at V and 7 bases at J, leaving 4 bases unmatched. The CDR3 sequence is CASSDGQGNSPLHF. As DNA, the CDR3 is TGTGCCAGCAGCGACGGACAGGGGAATTCACCCCTCCACTTT.

This rearrangement joins TRBV5-4 to TRBJ2-2, with 8 bases aligning to TRBD2. The CDR3 extends over 17 amino acids. Trimming removed 4 bases from V and 1 base from J; junction bases left unmatched: 9. Germline CDR1 is SGHNT and CDR2 is YYREEE (reference sequence). As DNA, the CDR3 is TGTGCCAGCAGCCTAACTTCTAGCGGGTTGAACACCGGGGAGCTGTTTTTT. Protein sequence: CASSLTSSGLNTGELFF. Based on the CDR3 plus reference TRBV5-4 and TRBJ2-2, the full variable domain is ETGVTQSPTHLIKTRGQQVTLRCSSQSGHNTVSWYQQALGQGPQFIFQYYREEENGRGNFPPRFSGLQFPNYSSELNVNALELDDSALYLCASSLTSSGLNTGELFFGEGSRLTVL.

The V call is TRBV4-3, the J call TRBJ1-2; the match to TRBD1 covers 9 bases. Germline V gives CDR1 LGHNA, CDR2 YSLEER. V shed 5 bases, J shed 2 bases, and the junction held 6 bases outside the gene matches. The CDR3 extends over 15 amino acids. CDR3 protein: CASSTQTGGNYGYTF. The CDR3, as DNA: TGCGCCAGCAGCACCCAGACAGGGGGGAACTATGGCTACACCTTC.

To note about this clone: The sample contains more than one DNA sequence encoding this CDR3. This chain connects TRBV30 to TRBJ1-4; 7 positions agree with TRBD1. The CDR3 consists of 15 residues. CDR1 and CDR2 (germline): GTSNPN, SVGIG (reference sequence). J was trimmed by 2 bases and V by 0 bases; bases with no gene match: 3. CDR3 amino acids: CAWSVRGGTNEKLFF. Here the CDR3 DNA reads TGTGCCTGGAGTGTACGAGGGGGCACTAATGAAAAACTGTTTTTT.

The chain carries TRBV5-1 and TRBJ2-3, with TRBD1 matching 9 bases. V was pared by 0 bases and J by 4 bases, with 0 bases of the junction left unmatched. The CDR3 runs to 14 residues. Germline-derived CDR1 and CDR2 are SGHRS and YFSETQ. The CDR3 DNA sequence: TGCGCCAGCAGCTTGGGACAGGGGGCAGATACGCAGTATTTT. Amino acid sequence: CASSLGQGADTQYF.

The count of this clone is one. V is TRBV9 and J is TRBJ1-2; the D gene is possibly TRBD1 (6 bases). The CDR3 extends over 20 amino acids. The V end lost 4 bases, the J end lost 2 bases, and 30 bases lay between the germline ends. CDR1 and CDR2 (germline): SGDLS, YYNGEE. This CDR3 is CASSPPQTPETGSPNYGYTF. The CDR3 DNA is TGTGCCAGCAGCCCCCCCCAGACTCCCGAGACAGGATCCCCCAACTATGGCTACACCTTC.

The chain recombines TRBV7-9 with TRBJ1-3; the D gene is possibly TRBD1 (5 bases). The germline V gene has CDR1 SEHNR and CDR2 FQNEAQ (reference sequence). Trimming took off 5 bases at V and 0 bases at J, with 8 bases between the two ends. This CDR3 has 14 amino acids. CDR3 nucleotides: TGTGCCAGCAGCAACAGGAGCTCTGGAAACACCATATATTTT. This translates into CASSNRSSGNTIYF.

This chain uses TRBV28 with TRBJ2-7; 10 bases are shared with TRBD2. V dropped 2 bases and J dropped 3; count of bases not matched to a gene: 10. The CDR3 runs 17 residues. Germline assignment: CDR1 MDHEN and CDR2 SYDVKM. CDR3 sequence (DNA): TGTGCCAGCAGTTTACCTAGCGGGGGCCGTCTTTACTACGAGCAGTACTTC. Amino acids: CASSLPSGGRLYYEQYF.

The chain recombines TRBV19 with TRBJ1-5, with a tentative D call TRBD1 (5 bases). V was shortened by 11 bases and J by 0 bases, with 14 bases between the two germline ends. The CDR3 extends over 14 amino acids. Germline assignment: CDR1 LNHDA and CDR2 SQIVND (reference sequence). CDR3 sequence reads: CAGGRWDSNQPQHF. As DNA, the CDR3 is TGTGCCGGGGGGAGATGGGATAGCAATCAGCCCCAGCATTTT.

The chain combines TRBV4-1 with TRBJ2-6; TRBD1 aligns across 8 bases. The trim removed 1 base at V and 1 base at J, leaving 15 bases unmatched. Germline CDR1 reads MGHRA; CDR2 reads YSYEKL. This CDR3 spans 21 amino acids. CDR3 sequence: CASSQVLLLGTGGSGANVLTF. The CDR3 region has the DNA TGCGCCAGCAGCCAAGTGTTATTACTCGGTACAGGGGGTTCTGGGGCCAACGTCCTGACTTTC.

The chain links TRBV28 to TRBJ2-5; maybe TRBD1 (6 bases). The CDR3 consists of 13 residues. Germline CDR1 reads MDHEN; CDR2 reads SYDVKM. V was cut by 5 bases and J by 5 bases, with 12 bases left in between. The chain's CDR3 is CASSPQGTETQYF. The CDR3, as DNA: TGTGCCAGCAGTCCACAGGGTACGGAGACCCAGTACTTC.